The 2 T cell receptor beta chains given below trace back to one sample, sequenced in a study of identical twins. TCRdb ran MiXCR on the 5' RACE reads and lists one entry per CDR3 protein. The table has 500,000 to 550,000 distinct CDR3 sequences, around 20% seen once. A further study also used this sample, focusing on yellow fever vaccine responses in identical twins.

Specimen: CD4+ T cells sorted from blood. These receptors were obtained from a woman aged 18 to 35 in good health.

The V call is TRBV12-3 or TRBV12-4, the J call TRBJ2-2; D not resolved. Trimming shortened V by 5 bases and J by 1 base, and 11 bases separated the two germline ends. This CDR3 is built from 15 residues. In DNA form, the CDR3 reads TGTGCCAGCAGTCCAGACGCGTTGAACACCGGGGAGCTGTTTTTT. As protein: CASSPDALNTGELFF.

This clonotype appeared a few times. The CDR3 DNA reads as TGTGCCAGCAAGTCAGGGATCAATCAGCCCCAGCATTTT. Amino acids: CASKSGINQPQHF. V gene TRBV12-3 or TRBV12-4 combines with J gene TRBJ1-5; a possible D gene is TRBD1 (5 bases). Trimming shortened V by 7 bases and J by 3 bases, and 10 bases separated the two germline ends. The CDR3 consists of 13 residues.